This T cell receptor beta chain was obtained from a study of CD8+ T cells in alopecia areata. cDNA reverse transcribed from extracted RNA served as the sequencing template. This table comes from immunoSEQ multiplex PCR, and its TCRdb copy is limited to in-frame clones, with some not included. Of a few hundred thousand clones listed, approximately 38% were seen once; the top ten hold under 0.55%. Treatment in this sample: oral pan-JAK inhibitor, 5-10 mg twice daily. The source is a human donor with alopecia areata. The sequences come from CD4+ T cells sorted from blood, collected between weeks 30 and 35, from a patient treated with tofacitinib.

The CDR3 loop reads CSVKGLVAEQYF. The DNA for the CDR3 is TGCAGCGTTAAAGGTCTGGTCGCCGAGCAGTACTTC. The gene calls are TRBV29-1 and TRBJ2-7; D is unclear. The germline CDR1 and CDR2 sequences are SQVTM and ANQGSEA. V shed 5 bases and J shed 6 bases, with 14 bases lying between them. This CDR3 has 12 amino acids.